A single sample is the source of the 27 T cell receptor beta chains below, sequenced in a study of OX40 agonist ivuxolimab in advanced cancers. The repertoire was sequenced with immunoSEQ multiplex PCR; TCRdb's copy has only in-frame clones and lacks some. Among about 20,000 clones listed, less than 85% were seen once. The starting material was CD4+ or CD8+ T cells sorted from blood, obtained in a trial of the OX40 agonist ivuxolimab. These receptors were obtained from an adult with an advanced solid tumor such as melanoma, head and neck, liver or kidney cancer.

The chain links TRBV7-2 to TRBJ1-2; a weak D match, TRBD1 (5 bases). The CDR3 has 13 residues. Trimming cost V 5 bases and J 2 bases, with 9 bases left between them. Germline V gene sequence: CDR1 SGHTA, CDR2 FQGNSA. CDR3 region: CASSLQENYGYTF. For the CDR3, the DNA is TGTGCCAGCAGCCTACAGGAGAACTATGGCTACACCTTC.

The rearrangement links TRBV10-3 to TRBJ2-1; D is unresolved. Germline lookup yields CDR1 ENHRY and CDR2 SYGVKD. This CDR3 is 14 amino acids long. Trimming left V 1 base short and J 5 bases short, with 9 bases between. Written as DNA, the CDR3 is TGTGCCATCAGTGAGTTGTTACAGCACAATGAGCAGTTCTTC. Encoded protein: CAISELLQHNEQFF.

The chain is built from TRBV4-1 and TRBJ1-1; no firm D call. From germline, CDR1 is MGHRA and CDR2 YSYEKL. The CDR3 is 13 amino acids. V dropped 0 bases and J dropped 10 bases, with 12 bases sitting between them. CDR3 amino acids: CASSQENIFGAFF. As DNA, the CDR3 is TGCGCCAGCAGCCAAGAGAACATCTTCGGAGCTTTCTTT.

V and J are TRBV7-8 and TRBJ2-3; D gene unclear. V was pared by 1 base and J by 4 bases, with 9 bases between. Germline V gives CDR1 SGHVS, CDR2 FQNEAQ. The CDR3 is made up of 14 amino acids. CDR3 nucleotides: TGTGCCAGCAGCTTAGTATCAGGAGCAGATACGCAGTATTTT. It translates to CASSLVSGADTQYF.

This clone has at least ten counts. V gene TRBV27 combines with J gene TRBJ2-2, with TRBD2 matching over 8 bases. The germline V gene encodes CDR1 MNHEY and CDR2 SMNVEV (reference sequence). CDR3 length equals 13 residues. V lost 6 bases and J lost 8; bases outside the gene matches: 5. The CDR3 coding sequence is TGTGCCAGCAGAGGACTAGCTTCTGGGGAGCTGTTTTTT. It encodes CASRGLASGELFF.

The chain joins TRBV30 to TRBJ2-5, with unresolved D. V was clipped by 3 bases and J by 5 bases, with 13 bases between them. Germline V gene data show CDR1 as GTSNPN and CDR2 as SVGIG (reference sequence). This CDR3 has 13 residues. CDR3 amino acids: CAWSIASWETQYF. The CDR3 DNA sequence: TGTGCCTGGAGCATAGCATCTTGGGAGACCCAGTACTTC.

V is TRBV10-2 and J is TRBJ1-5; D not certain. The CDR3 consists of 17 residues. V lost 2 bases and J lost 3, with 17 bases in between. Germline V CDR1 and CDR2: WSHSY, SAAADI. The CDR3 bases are TGCGCCAGCAGTGAGGAGTCTATTGAAGGGTTCAATCAGCCCCAGCATTTT. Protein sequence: CASSEESIEGFNQPQHF.

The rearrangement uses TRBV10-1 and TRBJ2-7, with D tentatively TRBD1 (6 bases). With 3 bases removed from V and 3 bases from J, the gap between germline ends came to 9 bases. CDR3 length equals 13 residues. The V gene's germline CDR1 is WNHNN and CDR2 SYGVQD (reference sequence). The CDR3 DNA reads TGCGCCAGCAGTGATTCCAGGGGCTACGAGCAGTACTTC. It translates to CASSDSRGYEQYF.

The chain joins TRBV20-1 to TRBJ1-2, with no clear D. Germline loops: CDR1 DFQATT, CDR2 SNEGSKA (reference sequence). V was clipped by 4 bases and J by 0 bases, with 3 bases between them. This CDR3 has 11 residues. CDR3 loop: CSAKANYGYTF. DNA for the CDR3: TGCAGTGCTAAAGCTAACTATGGCTACACCTTC.

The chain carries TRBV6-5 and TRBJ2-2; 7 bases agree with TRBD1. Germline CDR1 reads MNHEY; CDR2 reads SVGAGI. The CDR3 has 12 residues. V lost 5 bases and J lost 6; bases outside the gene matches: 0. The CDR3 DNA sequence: TGTGCCAGCAGTCAGGGGGCCGGGGAGCTGTTTTTT. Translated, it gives CASSQGAGELFF.

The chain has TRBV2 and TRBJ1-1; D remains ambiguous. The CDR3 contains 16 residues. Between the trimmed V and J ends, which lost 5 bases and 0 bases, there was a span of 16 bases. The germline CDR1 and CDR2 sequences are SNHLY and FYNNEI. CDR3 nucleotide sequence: TGTGCCAGCAGTCCCTCCCGGTACGGCATGAACACTGAAGCTTTCTTT. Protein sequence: CASSPSRYGMNTEAFF.

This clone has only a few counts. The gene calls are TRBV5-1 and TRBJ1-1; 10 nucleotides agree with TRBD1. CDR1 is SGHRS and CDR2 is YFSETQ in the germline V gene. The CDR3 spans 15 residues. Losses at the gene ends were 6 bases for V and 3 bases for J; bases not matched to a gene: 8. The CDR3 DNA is TGCGCCAGCACCCTTTCCGGGACAGGGGACACTGAAGCTTTCTTT. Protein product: CASTLSGTGDTEAFF.

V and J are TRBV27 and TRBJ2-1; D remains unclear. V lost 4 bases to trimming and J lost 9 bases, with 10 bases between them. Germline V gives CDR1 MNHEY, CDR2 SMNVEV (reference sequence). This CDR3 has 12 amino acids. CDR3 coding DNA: TGTGCCAGCAGTTCGACGGCTGGTGAGCAGTTCTTC. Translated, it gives CASSSTAGEQFF.

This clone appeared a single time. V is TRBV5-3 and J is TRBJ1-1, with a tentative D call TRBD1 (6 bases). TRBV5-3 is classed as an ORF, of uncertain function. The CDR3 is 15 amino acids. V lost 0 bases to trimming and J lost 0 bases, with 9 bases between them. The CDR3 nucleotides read TGTGCCAGAAGCTTGGAGGCAGGGGTGAACACTGAAGCTTTCTTT. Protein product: CARSLEAGVNTEAFF.

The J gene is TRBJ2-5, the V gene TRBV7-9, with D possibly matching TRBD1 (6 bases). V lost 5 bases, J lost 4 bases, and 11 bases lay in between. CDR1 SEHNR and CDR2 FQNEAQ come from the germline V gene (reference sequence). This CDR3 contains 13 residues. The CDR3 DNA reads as TGTGCCAGCAGCCCGCTCAGGGGAGAGACCCAGTACTTC. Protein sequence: CASSPLRGETQYF.

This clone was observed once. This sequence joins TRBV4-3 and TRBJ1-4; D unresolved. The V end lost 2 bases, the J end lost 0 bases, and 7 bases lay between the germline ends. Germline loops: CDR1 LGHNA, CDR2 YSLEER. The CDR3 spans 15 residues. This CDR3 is CASSQYWATNEKLFF. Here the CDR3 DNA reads TGCGCCAGCAGCCAATACTGGGCAACTAATGAAAAACTGTTTTTT.

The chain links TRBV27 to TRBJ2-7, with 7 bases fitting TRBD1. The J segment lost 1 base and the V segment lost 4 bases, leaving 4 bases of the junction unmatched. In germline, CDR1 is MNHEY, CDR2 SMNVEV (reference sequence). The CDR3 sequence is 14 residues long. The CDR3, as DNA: TGTGCCAGCAGTTCCTCAGGGGGATCCTACGAGCAGTACTTC. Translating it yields CASSSSGGSYEQYF.

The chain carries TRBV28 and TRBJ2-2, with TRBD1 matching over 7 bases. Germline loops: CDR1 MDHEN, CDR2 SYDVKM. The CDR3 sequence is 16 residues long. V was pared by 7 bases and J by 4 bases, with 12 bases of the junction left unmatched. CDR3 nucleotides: TGTGCCAGCACCCTAGGTAGGGGGCTACTCACCGGGGAGCTGTTTTTT. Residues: CASTLGRGLLTGELFF.

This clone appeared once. The CDR3 spells CASRGMNTEAFF. The CDR3 DNA is TGCGCCAGCAGGGGGATGAACACTGAAGCTTTCTTT. V and J are TRBV5-1 and TRBJ1-1; D is unresolved. CDR3 length: 12 amino acids. Germline lookup yields CDR1 SGHRS and CDR2 YFSETQ. The V end lost 5 bases, the J end lost 0 bases, and 5 bases lay between the germline ends.

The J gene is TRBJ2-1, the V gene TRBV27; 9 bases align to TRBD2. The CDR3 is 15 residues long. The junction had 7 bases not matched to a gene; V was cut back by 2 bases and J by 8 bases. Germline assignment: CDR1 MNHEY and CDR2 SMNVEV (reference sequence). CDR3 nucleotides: TGTGCCAGCAGTTTAGCGGGAGGGAGTCTGGATGAGCAGTTCTTC. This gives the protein CASSLAGGSLDEQFF.

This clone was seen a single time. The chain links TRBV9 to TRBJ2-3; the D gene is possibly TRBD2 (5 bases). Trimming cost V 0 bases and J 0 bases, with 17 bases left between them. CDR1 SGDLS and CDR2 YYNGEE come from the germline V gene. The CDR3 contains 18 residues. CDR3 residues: CASSVGSRDLASTDTQYF. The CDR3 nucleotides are TGTGCCAGCAGCGTAGGATCCCGGGATCTCGCGAGCACAGATACGCAGTATTTT.

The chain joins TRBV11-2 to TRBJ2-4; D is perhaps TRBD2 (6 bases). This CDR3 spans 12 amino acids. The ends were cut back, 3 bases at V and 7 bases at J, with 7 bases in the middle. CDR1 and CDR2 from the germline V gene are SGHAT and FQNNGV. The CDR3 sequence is CASSFGGNIQYF. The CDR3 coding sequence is TGTGCCAGCAGCTTTGGGGGGAACATTCAGTACTTC.

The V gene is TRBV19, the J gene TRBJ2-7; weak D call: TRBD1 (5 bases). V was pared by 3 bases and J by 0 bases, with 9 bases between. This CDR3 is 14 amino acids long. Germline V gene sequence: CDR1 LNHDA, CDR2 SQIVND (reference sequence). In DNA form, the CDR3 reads TGTGCCAGTAGTATGACGACAGCCTCCTACGAGCAGTACTTC. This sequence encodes CASSMTTASYEQYF.

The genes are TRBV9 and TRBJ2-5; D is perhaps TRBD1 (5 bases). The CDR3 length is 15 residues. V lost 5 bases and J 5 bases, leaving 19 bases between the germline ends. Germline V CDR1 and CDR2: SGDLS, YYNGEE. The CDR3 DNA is TGTGCCAGCAGTACATACCTCGACAGTTACGAGACCCAGTACTTC. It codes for CASSTYLDSYETQYF. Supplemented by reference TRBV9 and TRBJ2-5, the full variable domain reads DSGVTQTPKHLITATGQRVTLRCSPRSGDLSVYWYQQSLDQGLQFLIQYYNGEERAKGNILERFSAQQFPDLHSELNLSSLELGDSALYFCASSTYLDSYETQYFGPGTRLLVL.

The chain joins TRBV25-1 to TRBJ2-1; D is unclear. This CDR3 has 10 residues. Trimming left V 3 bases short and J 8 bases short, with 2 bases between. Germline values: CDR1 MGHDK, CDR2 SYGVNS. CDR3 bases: TGTGCCAGCAGTGATTATGAGCAGTTCTTC. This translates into CASSDYEQFF.

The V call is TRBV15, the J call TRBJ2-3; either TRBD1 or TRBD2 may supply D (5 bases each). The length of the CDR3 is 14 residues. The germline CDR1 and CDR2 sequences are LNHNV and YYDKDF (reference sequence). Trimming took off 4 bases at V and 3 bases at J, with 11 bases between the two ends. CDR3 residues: CATSKRDGTDTQYF. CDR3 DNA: TGTGCCACCAGCAAAAGGGACGGGACAGATACGCAGTATTTT.

In nucleotides, the CDR3 is TGTGCCAGCAGTTTAACCCTCCAAAACGAGCAGTACTTC. Protein product: CASSLTLQNEQYF. The V and J genes are TRBV27 and TRBJ2-7, with D unresolved. CDR1 is MNHEY, CDR2 SMNVEV, per germline (reference sequence). V lost 2 bases and J 5 bases, leaving 10 bases between the germline ends. The CDR3 contains 13 residues.